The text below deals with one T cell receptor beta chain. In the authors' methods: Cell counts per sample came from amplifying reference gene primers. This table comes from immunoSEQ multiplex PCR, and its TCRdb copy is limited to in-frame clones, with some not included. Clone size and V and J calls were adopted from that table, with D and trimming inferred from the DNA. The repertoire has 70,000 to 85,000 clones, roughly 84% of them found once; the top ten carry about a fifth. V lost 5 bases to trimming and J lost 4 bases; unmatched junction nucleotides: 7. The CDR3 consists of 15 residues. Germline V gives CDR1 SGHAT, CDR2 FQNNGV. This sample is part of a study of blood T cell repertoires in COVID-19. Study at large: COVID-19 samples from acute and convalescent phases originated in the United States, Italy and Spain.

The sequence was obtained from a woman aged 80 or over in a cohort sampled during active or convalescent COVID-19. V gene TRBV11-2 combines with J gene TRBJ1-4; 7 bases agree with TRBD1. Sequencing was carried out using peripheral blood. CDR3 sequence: CASSLPGQFNEKLFF. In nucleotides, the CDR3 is TGTGCCAGCAGCCTCCCGGGACAGTTTAATGAAAAACTGTTTTTT.